Presented here are 9 T cell receptor beta chains from one specimen sequenced in a study of technical replicates of blood from a handful of donors. Profiled with immunoSEQ multiplex PCR; TCRdb holds only in-frame clones, not every one. Of 50,000 to 70,000 clones listed, approximately 86% are singletons. Sequenced input: PBMCs. These receptors were obtained from a human donor in good health. Some clones in this sample may be carry-over from other donors' samples.

This chain connects TRBV4-2 to TRBJ2-7; D may be TRBD2 (6 bases). Per the germline V gene, CDR1 is LGHNA and CDR2 is YNFKEQ. V dropped 2 bases and J dropped 0 bases, with 11 bases sitting between them. The CDR3 loop spans 15 amino acids. The chain's CDR3 is CASSQIAASSYEQYF. In DNA form, the CDR3 reads TGTGCCAGCAGCCAAATAGCGGCTAGCTCCTACGAGCAGTACTTC.

This clone was detected a few times. This chain links TRBV5-4 with TRBJ1-6; 11 nucleotides line up with TRBD1. This CDR3 is 15 amino acids long. V trimming: 0 bases; J trimming: 7 bases; junction bases outside the gene matches: 0. Germline V gene lookup returns CDR1 SGHNT and CDR2 YYREEE (reference sequence). CDR3 region: CASSLGDRGNSPLHF. The CDR3 nucleotides read TGTGCCAGCAGCTTGGGGGACAGGGGGAATTCACCCCTCCACTTT.

The chain recombines TRBV13 with TRBJ1-1; 7 positions agree with TRBD1. Germline V CDR1 and CDR2: PRHDT, FYEKMQ (reference sequence). J was trimmed by 0 bases and V by 5 bases; bases with no gene match: 6. CDR3 length equals 15 residues. The CDR3: CASSPQTGLNTEAFF. The CDR3 DNA reads as TGTGCCAGCAGCCCCCAGACAGGGTTGAACACTGAAGCTTTCTTT.

V usage is TRBV6-6 and J usage is TRBJ1-3; D may be TRBD1 (6 bases). Trimming took 2 bases from V and 0 from J, leaving 11 bases between them. Looked up from germline, CDR1 is MNHNY and CDR2 is SVGAGI (reference sequence). The CDR3 has 16 residues. CDR3 DNA sequence: TGTGCCAGCAGTTACCCAACAGGGCTCTCTGGAAACACCATATATTTT. Translation gives CASSYPTGLSGNTIYF.

The chain is built from TRBV10-3 and TRBJ2-7, with no clear D. The CDR3 consists of 12 residues. V was trimmed by 8 bases and J by 2 bases, leaving 10 bases between them. Germline CDR1 reads ENHRY; CDR2 reads SYGVKD. In DNA form, the CDR3 reads TGTGCCATCGGAACAGAACCCTACGAGCAGTACTTC. It codes for CAIGTEPYEQYF.

CDR3 in amino acids: CASSLNRATNEKLFF. CDR3 DNA sequence: TGTGCCAGCTCGCTAAACAGGGCCACTAATGAAAAACTGTTTTTT. This rearrangement joins TRBV18 to TRBJ1-4, with D maybe TRBD1 (6 bases). This CDR3 comprises 15 residues. The germline V and J ends were trimmed by 6 bases and 2 bases, with 13 bases remaining between them. Germline assignment: CDR1 KGHSH and CDR2 LQKENI.

This chain joins TRBV29-1 and TRBJ2-5; no clear D gene. The germline gives CDR1 SQVTM, CDR2 ANQGSEA. This CDR3 is built from 15 residues. Trimming pared 0 bases from V and 5 bases from J, leaving 16 bases between. CDR3 residues: CSVEDSEESAETQYF. The CDR3 DNA reads TGCAGCGTTGAAGATTCTGAGGAGTCTGCGGAGACCCAGTACTTC.

This rearrangement joins TRBV9 to TRBJ2-1; 11 bases line up with TRBD2. The CDR3 runs 19 residues. Trimming at V came to 0 bases and at J to 10 bases, leaving 18 bases not matched to a gene. In germline, CDR1 is SGDLS, CDR2 YYNGEE. The CDR3 DNA is TGTGCCAGCAGCGTAGACCCCGTTCCCGCTAGCGGGGGGCCCAGAGAGCAGTTCTTC. It specifies CASSVDPVPASGGPREQFF.

The chain employs TRBV27 and TRBJ2-5; TRBD1 agrees at 9 bases. The CDR3 runs to 15 residues. Germline CDR1 MNHEY, CDR2 SMNVEV (reference sequence). Trimming removed 5 bases from V and 5 bases from J; junction bases left unmatched: 9. CDR3 nucleotides: TGTGCCAGCAGTCAGGGACAGGGAGGATTCGAGACCCAGTACTTC. Translating gives CASSQGQGGFETQYF.